This TCR beta chain was sequenced during a study of T cell responses to AZD1222 COVID-19 vaccine. General study results and limits: Breadth and depth of Spike-specific TCRs rose after two AZD1222 doses. Just a handful of AZD1222 recipients tested seropositive at baseline.

J lost 6 bases, V lost 0 bases, and 7 bases had no gene match. The CDR3 runs 16 residues. Germline V CDR1 and CDR2: SGHNT, YENEEA. This table comes from immunoSEQ multiplex PCR, and its TCRdb copy is limited to in-frame clones, with some not included. The sample contains 200,000 or so clones, approximately 90% of which appear only once. Comments on this clone: The antigen remains unidentified.

Sequences were derived from peripheral blood, sampled on day 0 of AZD1222 vaccination. This rearrangement joins TRBV11-3 to TRBJ2-1; 8 bases align to TRBD1. This TCR was sampled from an adult in good health. The CDR3 DNA is TGTGCCAGCAGCTTAGAGACCATAACAGGGGGCAATGAGCAGTTCTTC. Its translation is CASSLETITGGNEQFF.